The entry that follows covers one T cell receptor (beta chain) sequence. V shed 4 bases and J shed 4 bases, with 7 bases lying between them. Germline CDR1 and CDR2: SEHNR and FQNEAQ (reference sequence). The CDR3 is 12 residues long. Some clones are missing from TCRdb's copy, which holds only in-frame ones; the method was immunoSEQ multiplex PCR. The repertoire has around 20,000 clones, roughly 80% of them found once; the top ten carry 25% to 30%. This entry comes from a study of control samples from healthy donors and cancer patients. This TCR came from a man older than 75 with head and neck cancer. The V gene is TRBV7-9, the J gene TRBJ2-5; D possibly matches TRBD1 or TRBD2 (5 bases each). The sample was PBMCs. The CDR3, as DNA: TGTGCCAGCAGCTATGGGGGAGAGACCCAGTACTTC. Protein: CASSYGGETQYF.